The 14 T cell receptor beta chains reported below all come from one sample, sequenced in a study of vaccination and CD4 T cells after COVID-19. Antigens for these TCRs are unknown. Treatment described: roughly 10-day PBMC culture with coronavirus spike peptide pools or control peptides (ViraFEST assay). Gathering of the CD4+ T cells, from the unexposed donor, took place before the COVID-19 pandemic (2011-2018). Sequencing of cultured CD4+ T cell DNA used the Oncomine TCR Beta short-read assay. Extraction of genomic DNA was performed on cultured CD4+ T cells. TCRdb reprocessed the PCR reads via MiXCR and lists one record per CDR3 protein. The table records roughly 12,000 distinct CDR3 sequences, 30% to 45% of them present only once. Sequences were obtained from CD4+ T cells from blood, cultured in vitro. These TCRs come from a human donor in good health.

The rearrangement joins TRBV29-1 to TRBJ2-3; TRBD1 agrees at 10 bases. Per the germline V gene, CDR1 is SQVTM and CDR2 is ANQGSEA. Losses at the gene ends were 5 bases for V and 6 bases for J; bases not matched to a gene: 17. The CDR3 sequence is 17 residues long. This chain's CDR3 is CSVRTGGRALEGDTQYF. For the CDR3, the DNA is TGCAGCGTTCGGACAGGGGGGAGGGCGTTGGAGGGGGATACGCAGTATTTT.

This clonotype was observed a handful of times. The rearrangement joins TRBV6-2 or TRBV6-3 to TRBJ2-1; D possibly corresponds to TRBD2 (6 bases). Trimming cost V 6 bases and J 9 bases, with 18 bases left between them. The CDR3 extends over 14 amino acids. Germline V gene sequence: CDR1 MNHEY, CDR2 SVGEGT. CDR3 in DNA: TGTGCCAGCAGGGAACACGGAAGGAGGGGTGAGCAGTTCTTC. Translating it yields CASREHGRRGEQFF.

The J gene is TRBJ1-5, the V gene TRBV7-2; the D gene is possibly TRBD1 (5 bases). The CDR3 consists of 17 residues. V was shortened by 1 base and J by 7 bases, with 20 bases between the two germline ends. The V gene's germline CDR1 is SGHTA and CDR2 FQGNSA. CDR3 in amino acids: CASSLVPPGMGFQPQHF. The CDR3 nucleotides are TGTGCCAGCAGCTTAGTCCCCCCAGGGATGGGGTTCCAGCCCCAGCATTTT. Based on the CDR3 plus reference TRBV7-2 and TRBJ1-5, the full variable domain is GAGVSQSPSNKVTEKGKDVELRCDPISGHTALYWYRQSLGQGLEFLIYFQGNSAPDKSGLPSDRFSAERTGGSVSTLTIQRTQQEDSAVYLCASSLVPPGMGFQPQHFGDGTRLSIL.

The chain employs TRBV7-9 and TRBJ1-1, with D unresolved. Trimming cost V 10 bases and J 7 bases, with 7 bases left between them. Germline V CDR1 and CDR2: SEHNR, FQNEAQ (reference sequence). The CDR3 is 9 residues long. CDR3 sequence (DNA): TGTGCCACCGAAGGTGAAGCTTTCTTT. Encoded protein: CATEGEAFF.

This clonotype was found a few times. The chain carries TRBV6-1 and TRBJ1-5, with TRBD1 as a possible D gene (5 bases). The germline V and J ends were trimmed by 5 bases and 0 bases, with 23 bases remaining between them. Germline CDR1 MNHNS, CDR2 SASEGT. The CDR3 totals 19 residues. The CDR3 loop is CASSLLGAGHGDSNQPQHF. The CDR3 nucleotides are TGTGCCAGCAGTCTGCTCGGGGCAGGCCACGGGGATAGCAATCAGCCCCAGCATTTT.

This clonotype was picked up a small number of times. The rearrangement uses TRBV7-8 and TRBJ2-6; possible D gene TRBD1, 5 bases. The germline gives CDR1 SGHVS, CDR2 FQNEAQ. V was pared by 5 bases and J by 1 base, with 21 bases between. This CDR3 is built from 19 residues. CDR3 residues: CASSLRASGRGSGANVLTF. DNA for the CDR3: TGTGCCAGCAGCCTAAGGGCGTCAGGGCGTGGTTCTGGGGCCAACGTCCTGACTTTC. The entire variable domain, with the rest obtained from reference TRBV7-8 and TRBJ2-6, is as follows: GAGVSQSPRYKVAKRGQDVALRCDPISGHVSLFWYQQALGQGPEFLTYFQNEAQLDKSGLPSDRFFAERPEGSVSTLKIQRTQQEDSAVYLCASSLRASGRGSGANVLTFGAGSRLTVL.

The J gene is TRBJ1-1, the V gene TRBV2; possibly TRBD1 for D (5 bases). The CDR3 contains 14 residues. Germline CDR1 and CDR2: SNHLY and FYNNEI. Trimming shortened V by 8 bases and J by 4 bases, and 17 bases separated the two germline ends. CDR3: CASCLEAGPTEAFF. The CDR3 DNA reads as TGTGCCAGCTGTCTCGAGGCAGGGCCCACTGAAGCTTTCTTT.

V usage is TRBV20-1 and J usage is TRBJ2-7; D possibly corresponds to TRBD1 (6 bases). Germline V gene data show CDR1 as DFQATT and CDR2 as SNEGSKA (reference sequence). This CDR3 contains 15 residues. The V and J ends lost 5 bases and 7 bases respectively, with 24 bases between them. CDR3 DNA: TGCAGTGCTCCCAAGTTGGGACAACAACGAGGGGAGCAGTACTTC. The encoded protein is CSAPKLGQQRGEQYF.

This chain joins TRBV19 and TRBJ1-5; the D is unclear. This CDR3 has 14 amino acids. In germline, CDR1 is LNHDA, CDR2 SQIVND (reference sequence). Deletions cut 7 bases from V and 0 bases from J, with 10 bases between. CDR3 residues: CASKPNGSNQPQHF. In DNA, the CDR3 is TGTGCCAGTAAGCCCAACGGTAGCAATCAGCCCCAGCATTTT. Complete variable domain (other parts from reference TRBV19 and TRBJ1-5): DGGITQSPKYLFRKEGQNVTLSCEQNLNHDAMYWYRQDPGQGLRLIYYSQIVNDFQKGDIAEGYSVSREKKESFPLTVTSAQKNPTAFYLCASKPNGSNQPQHFGDGTRLSIL.

The CDR3 DNA reads TGCGCCAGCAGCTCCCGCAGGGACGGAGATACGCAGTATTTT. It specifies CASSSRRDGDTQYF. The chain is built from TRBV5-1 and TRBJ2-3; D assignment may be TRBD1 or TRBD2 (5 bases each). V was pared by 3 bases and J by 5 bases, with 13 bases between. The CDR3 consists of 14 residues. CDR1 is SGHRS and CDR2 is YFSETQ in the germline V gene.

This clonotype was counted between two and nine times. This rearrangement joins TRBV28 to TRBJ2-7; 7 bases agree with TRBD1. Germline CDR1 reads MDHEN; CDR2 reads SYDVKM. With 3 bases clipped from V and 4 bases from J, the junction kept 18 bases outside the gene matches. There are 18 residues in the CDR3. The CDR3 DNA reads TGTGCCAGCAGTTTCCCGACAGGGAGAGGTTCGTTGGAGTACGAGCAGTACTTC. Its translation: CASSFPTGRGSLEYEQYF.

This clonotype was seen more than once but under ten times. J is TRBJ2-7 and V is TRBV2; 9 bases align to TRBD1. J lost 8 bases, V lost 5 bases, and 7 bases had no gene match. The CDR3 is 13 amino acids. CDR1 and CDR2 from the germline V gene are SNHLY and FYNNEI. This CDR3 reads CASSQDRGIKQYF. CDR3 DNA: TGTGCCAGCAGTCAGGACAGGGGAATCAAGCAGTACTTC.

The CDR3 nucleotides read TGTGCCAGCAGCCAGTTAGCGGGTGGTTCCTACGAGCAGTACTTC. It yields the protein CASSQLAGGSYEQYF. The J gene is TRBJ2-7, the V gene TRBV14; 7 positions agree with TRBD2. Germline assignment: CDR1 SGHDN and CDR2 FVKESK. The trim removed 3 bases at V and 1 base at J, leaving 6 bases unmatched. CDR3 length equals 15 residues.

The CDR3 here is CASSPMGQQETQYF. In DNA form, the CDR3 reads TGTGCCAGCAGCCCGATGGGCCAGCAAGAGACCCAGTACTTC. The J gene is TRBJ2-5, the V gene TRBV7-2, with no clear D. V was cut by 5 bases and J by 2 bases, with 12 bases left in between. The germline CDR1 and CDR2 sequences are SGHTA and FQGNSA. The CDR3 is 14 amino acids.